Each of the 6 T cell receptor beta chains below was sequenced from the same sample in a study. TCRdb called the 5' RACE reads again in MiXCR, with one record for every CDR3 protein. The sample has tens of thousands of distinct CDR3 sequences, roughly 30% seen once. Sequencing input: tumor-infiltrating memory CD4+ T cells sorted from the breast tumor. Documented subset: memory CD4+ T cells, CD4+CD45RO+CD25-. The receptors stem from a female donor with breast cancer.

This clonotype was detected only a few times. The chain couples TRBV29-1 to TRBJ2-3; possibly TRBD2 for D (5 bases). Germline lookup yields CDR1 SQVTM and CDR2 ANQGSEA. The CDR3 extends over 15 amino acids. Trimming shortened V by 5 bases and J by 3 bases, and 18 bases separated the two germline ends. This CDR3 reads CSVQRVGVGTDTQYF. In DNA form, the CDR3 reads TGCAGCGTTCAAAGGGTGGGAGTAGGAACAGATACGCAGTATTTT.

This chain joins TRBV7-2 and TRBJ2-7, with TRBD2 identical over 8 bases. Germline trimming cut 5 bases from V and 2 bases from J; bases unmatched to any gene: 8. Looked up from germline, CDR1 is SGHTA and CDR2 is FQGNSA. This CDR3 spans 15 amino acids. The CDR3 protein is CASSGAGGKAYEQYF. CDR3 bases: TGTGCCAGCAGCGGCGCGGGGGGTAAAGCCTACGAGCAGTACTTC.

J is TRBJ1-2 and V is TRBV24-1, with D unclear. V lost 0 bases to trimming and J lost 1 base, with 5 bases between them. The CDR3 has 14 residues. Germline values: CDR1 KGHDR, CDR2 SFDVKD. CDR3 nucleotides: TGTGCCACCAGTGATTTGGCCAGTAACTATGGCTACACCTTC. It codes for CATSDLASNYGYTF.

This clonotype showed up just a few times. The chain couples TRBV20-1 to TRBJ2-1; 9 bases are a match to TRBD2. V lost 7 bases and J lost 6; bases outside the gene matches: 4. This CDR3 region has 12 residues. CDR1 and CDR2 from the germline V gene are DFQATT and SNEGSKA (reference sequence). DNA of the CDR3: TGCAGTGGAGGCGGGAGGGCCAATGAGCAGTTCTTC. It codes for CSGGGRANEQFF.

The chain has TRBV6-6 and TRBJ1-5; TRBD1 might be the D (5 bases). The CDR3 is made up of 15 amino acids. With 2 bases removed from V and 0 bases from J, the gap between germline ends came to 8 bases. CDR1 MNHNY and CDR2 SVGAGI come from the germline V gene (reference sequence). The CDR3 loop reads CASSYPTASNQPQHF. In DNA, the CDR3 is TGTGCCAGCAGTTACCCGACAGCTAGCAATCAGCCCCAGCATTTT.

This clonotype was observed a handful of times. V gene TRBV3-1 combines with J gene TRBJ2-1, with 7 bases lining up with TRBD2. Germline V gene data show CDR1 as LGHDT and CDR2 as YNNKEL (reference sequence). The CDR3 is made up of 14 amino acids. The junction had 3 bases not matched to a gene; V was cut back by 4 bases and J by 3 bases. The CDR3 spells CASSRAGNYNEQFF. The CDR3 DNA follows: TGTGCCAGCAGCCGAGCGGGAAACTACAATGAGCAGTTCTTC.